What follows are 17 T cell receptor beta chains derived from one specimen sequenced in a study of shared clonotypes between healthy human individuals (dated by TCRdb to 2018 to 2021). The library was prepared using the immunoSEQ multiplex PCR assay. TCRdb re-hosts the immuneACCESS table, in-frame sequences only. Its copies lack some clones; in the studies checked, an unresolved V gene accounts for under half of them, and the cause for the rest is not known. Present in this sample are about 610,000 clones, roughly 95% of which were seen just once. Clones ranked in the top ten supply 0.11% of the sample. For the CD8 naive samples, CD45RO-negative cells were positively selected for CCR7, yielding a CD45RA+CCR7+ population from which TemRA cells were excluded. The sequencing input was naive CD8+ T cells sorted from blood. In light of the paper, this sample's cell subset or site label describes: CD45RA+CCR7+. These receptors all come from a woman aged 25-40 years in good health.

The V call is TRBV19, the J call TRBJ2-7; D might be TRBD2 (6 bases). The ends were cut back, 5 bases at V and 2 bases at J, with 13 bases in the middle. The CDR3 runs to 14 residues. From germline, CDR1 is LNHDA and CDR2 SQIVND (reference sequence). CDR3 nucleotides: TGTGCCAGTAGTTGGGGGGAGCGTACCTACGAGCAGTACTTC. Protein sequence: CASSWGERTYEQYF.

The CDR3 reads CASIHGADFEQFF. In DNA form, the CDR3 reads TGTGCCAGCATCCATGGGGCGGATTTTGAGCAGTTCTTC. The V call is TRBV2, the J call TRBJ2-1; weak D call: TRBD1 (5 bases). This CDR3 contains 13 residues. Trimming pared 7 bases from V and 9 bases from J, leaving 16 bases between. Per the germline V gene, CDR1 is SNHLY and CDR2 is FYNNEI.

This chain joins TRBV27 and TRBJ2-1; D call uncertain. The germline V gene encodes CDR1 MNHEY and CDR2 SMNVEV (reference sequence). The CDR3 length is 12 residues. V was cut by 3 bases and J by 7 bases, with 7 bases left in between. The CDR3, as DNA: TGTGCCAGCAGTTTTTCAAGAAATGAGCAGTTCTTC. Its protein is CASSFSRNEQFF.

The chain employs TRBV28 and TRBJ1-1; a weak D match, TRBD1 (5 bases). The CDR3 is made up of 13 amino acids. The V and J ends lost 4 bases and 4 bases respectively, with 10 bases between them. Germline CDR1 MDHEN, CDR2 SYDVKM. The CDR3 DNA is TGTGCCAGCAGTTGGGGGAGAGGCACTGAAGCTTTCTTT. Translating it yields CASSWGRGTEAFF.

The chain couples TRBV7-6 to TRBJ2-3, with TRBD2 matching over 10 bases. Germline values: CDR1 SGHVS, CDR2 FNYEAQ. The CDR3 runs 15 residues. J gave up 0 bases and V 5 bases, and 2 bases lay outside the gene matches. DNA of the CDR3: TGTGCCAGCAGCATTAGCGGGGGGAGCACAGATACGCAGTATTTT. The encoded protein is CASSISGGSTDTQYF.

This clone was seen only a few times. The genes are TRBV9 and TRBJ2-1; D is ambiguous. From germline, CDR1 is SGDLS and CDR2 YYNGEE. The V and J ends lost 0 bases and 2 bases respectively, with 9 bases between them. The CDR3 has 15 residues. This CDR3 is CASSVGIGTYNEQFF. For the CDR3, the DNA is TGTGCCAGCAGCGTAGGAATAGGGACCTACAATGAGCAGTTCTTC.

The rearrangement joins TRBV5-4 to TRBJ2-7; no definite D call. V shed 1 base and J shed 5 bases, with 4 bases lying between them. The V gene's germline CDR1 is SGHNT and CDR2 YYREEE (reference sequence). The CDR3 totals 11 residues. In DNA form, the CDR3 reads TGTGCCAGCAGCTTGAACCACGAGCAGTACTTC. It translates to CASSLNHEQYF.

The gene calls are TRBV10-2 and TRBJ2-7, with TRBD2 as a possible D gene (6 bases). In germline, CDR1 is WSHSY, CDR2 SAAADI. There are 12 residues in the CDR3. V lost 8 bases, J lost 3 bases, and 11 bases lay in between. For the CDR3, the DNA is TGCGCCAGCTCGCTAGCGATCTACGAGCAGTACTTC. Its translation: CASSLAIYEQYF.

This chain connects TRBV27 to TRBJ2-5; TRBD2 matches 12 bases. The CDR3 is 20 residues long. Germline assignment: CDR1 MNHEY and CDR2 SMNVEV (reference sequence). V dropped 3 bases and J dropped 5; count of bases not matched to a gene: 19. The CDR3 protein is CASSFLGVLASGRAAETQYF. CDR3 DNA sequence: TGTGCCAGCAGTTTTTTGGGGGTTCTGGCTAGCGGGAGGGCCGCGGAGACCCAGTACTTC.

This sequence joins TRBV2 and TRBJ2-7; 11 positions agree with TRBD2. The CDR3 extends over 15 amino acids. Germline-derived CDR1 and CDR2 are SNHLY and FYNNEI. V shed 2 bases and J 3 bases; nucleotides not matched to a gene: 3. CDR3 coding DNA: TGTGCCAGCAGTGAATTCGGGACTAGCGGCTACGAGCAGTACTTC. Translated, it gives CASSEFGTSGYEQYF.

A word on this clone: The germline gene is not matched at one end of the junction; a read error may be the cause. The chain is built from TRBV28 and TRBJ1-2, with 7 bases matching TRBD1. The germline gives CDR1 MDHEN, CDR2 SYDVKM. The CDR3 has 10 amino acids. CDR3 coding DNA: TGTGCCAGCAGCCGCGGACAGGTGCTGTTC. Protein: CASSRGQVLF.

The gene calls are TRBV6-5 and TRBJ2-7, with D perhaps matching TRBD1 (5 bases). From germline, CDR1 is MNHEY and CDR2 SVGAGI. Deletions cut 4 bases from V and 5 bases from J, with 9 bases between. The CDR3 covers 12 residues. Here the CDR3 reads CASSLDRDEQYF. CDR3 nucleotides: TGTGCCAGCAGTTTAGACAGAGACGAGCAGTACTTC.

This rearrangement joins TRBV5-8 to TRBJ2-2; possibly TRBD1 or TRBD2 for D (6 bases each). The CDR3 consists of 15 residues. The V and J ends lost 0 bases and 7 bases respectively, with 13 bases between them. Looked up from germline, CDR1 is SGHTS and CDR2 is YDEGEE. The CDR3 region has the DNA TGTGCCAGCAGCTTGGTACCGGGGGCCGGCGGGGAGCTGTTTTTT. Protein product: CASSLVPGAGGELFF.

With respect to this clone: This CDR3 is also generated by other DNA sequences in the sample. The rearrangement links TRBV5-4 to TRBJ2-5; the D is unclear. The V gene lost 0 bases and the J gene lost 3 bases, with 6 bases spanning the gap. The V gene's germline CDR1 is SGHNT and CDR2 YYREEE (reference sequence). The CDR3 covers 13 residues. CDR3 in DNA: TGTGCCAGCAGCTTGGAGGTAGAAGAGACCCAGTACTTC. It yields the protein CASSLEVEETQYF.

The chain employs TRBV27 and TRBJ2-1; tentative D call: TRBD2 (6 bases). The germline V gene has CDR1 MNHEY and CDR2 SMNVEV (reference sequence). V was shortened by 5 bases and J by 6 bases, with 20 bases between the two germline ends. CDR3 length: 16 amino acids. CDR3 sequence reads: CASSPLDEAGFNEQFF. CDR3 DNA: TGTGCCAGCAGTCCCCTGGACGAAGCGGGTTTCAATGAGCAGTTCTTC.

The V and J genes are TRBV27 and TRBJ1-4; TRBD1 is a possible D gene (5 bases). V gave up 6 bases and J gave up 6 bases, with 26 bases separating them. From germline, CDR1 is MNHEY and CDR2 SMNVEV (reference sequence). CDR3 length equals 18 residues. CDR3 nucleotide sequence: TGTGCCAGCAGCAAGACGAAAAACCAGGACCTAGGGGATGAAAAACTGTTTTTT. Its translation: CASSKTKNQDLGDEKLFF.

The CDR3 DNA follows: TGTGCCAGCAGTGAAGCGCTGGCAGACTTCTACGAGCAGTACTTC. Translated, it gives CASSEALADFYEQYF. The chain couples TRBV2 to TRBJ2-7; D not certain. Germline CDR1 is SNHLY and CDR2 is FYNNEI. V lost 0 bases and J 3 bases, leaving 12 bases between the germline ends. The CDR3 sequence is 15 residues long.